The 5 T cell receptor beta chains listed next were all sequenced from one sample in a study of long-term antiretroviral therapy in people with HIV. Researchers report immunoSEQ v3.0 was run at survey level. The assay was immunoSEQ multiplex PCR, and TCRdb's table has in-frame clones only and misses some. The table records about 33,000 clones, about 80% of them present only once. Sequenced here: unsorted PBMCs, sampled 2 years after starting antiretroviral therapy. The source of these receptors is a woman aged 50 to 65 with HIV.

The chain links TRBV10-3 to TRBJ2-1; TRBD2 agrees at 14 bases. Germline CDR1 ENHRY, CDR2 SYGVKD. The CDR3 covers 18 residues. V shed 4 bases, J shed 5 bases, and the junction held 10 bases outside the gene matches. CDR3 in amino acids: CAISVLGGTSGGNNEQFF. The DNA for the CDR3 is TGTGCCATCAGTGTATTAGGCGGGACTAGCGGGGGTAACAATGAGCAGTTCTTC.

The V call is TRBV30, the J call TRBJ1-2, with D uncertain. With 0 bases removed from V and 4 bases from J, the gap between germline ends came to 12 bases. The germline gives CDR1 GTSNPN, CDR2 SVGIG (reference sequence). CDR3 size: 14 residues. CDR3 DNA sequence: TGTGCCTGGAGTGTAGGCCTATCAGGCTATGGCTACACCTTC. As protein: CAWSVGLSGYGYTF.

The J gene is TRBJ1-3, the V gene TRBV20-1; D is ambiguous. Germline V gene sequence: CDR1 DFQATT, CDR2 SNEGSKA (reference sequence). The V end was cut by 3 bases, the J end by 4 bases, with 4 bases between. This CDR3 is 11 amino acids long. The CDR3 protein is CSARGGNTIYF. DNA of the CDR3: TGCAGTGCTAGGGGGGGAAACACCATATATTTT.

The chain uses TRBV7-9 and TRBJ2-5; perhaps TRBD1 as D (5 bases). The CDR3 contains 14 residues. The germline V gene encodes CDR1 SEHNR and CDR2 FQNEAQ (reference sequence). V dropped 2 bases and J dropped 4 bases, with 11 bases sitting between them. The CDR3 region is CASSLRGLVETQYF. The CDR3 DNA follows: TGTGCCAGCAGCTTAAGGGGATTGGTAGAGACCCAGTACTTC.

This chain links TRBV19 with TRBJ2-1; the D is unclear. CDR1 LNHDA and CDR2 SQIVND come from the germline V gene (reference sequence). The CDR3 length is 13 residues. V lost 1 base and J 9 bases, leaving 10 bases between the germline ends. The CDR3 reads CASSIGAVLEQFF. The DNA of the CDR3 is TGTGCCAGTAGTATAGGTGCAGTCCTTGAGCAGTTCTTC.